This T cell receptor (beta chain) was sequenced for a study of PD-1 blockade in classical Hodgkin lymphoma. Broader study findings: A significant rise in TCR diversity by C4D1 was seen for CD4+ but not CD8+ cells. Reports indicated that newly diagnosed patients had lower baseline TCR diversity than healthy donors did. Prior to therapy, complete responders displayed diversity much like that of newly diagnosed patients.

V lost 4 bases to trimming and J lost 2 bases, with 6 bases between them. CDR1 is LNHNV, CDR2 YYDKDF, per germline (reference sequence). The CDR3 covers 13 residues. The time point was: cycle 4 day 1 (C4D1), after 6 weeks of nivolumab. Exposure to brentuximab vedotin varied, and each patient had relapsed following autologous stem cell transplantation. The repertoire was sequenced with immunoSEQ multiplex PCR; TCRdb's copy has only in-frame clones and lacks some. Of about 89,000 clones listed, 90% are singletons. With regard to this clone: Its antigen is unidentified.

The genes are TRBV15 and TRBJ1-3; D remains unclear. This clonotype originated in a human donor with classical Hodgkin lymphoma. Sequences were derived from peripheral blood mononuclear cells (PBMCs), sampled before the fourth cycle of nivolumab. The CDR3 nucleotides read TGTGCCACCAGCACCCTAGCTGGAAACACCATATATTTT. Translating gives CATSTLAGNTIYF.